This T cell receptor (beta chain) was recorded in a study of shared clonotypes between healthy human individuals. The CDR3 covers 13 residues. Germline V CDR1 and CDR2: SSHAT, FNYEAQ (reference sequence). CD45RO negativity and positive selection for CCR7 defined naive CD8 cells, a population that excluded terminally differentiated effector memory CD45RA+ cells. This clone was observed once. Its antigen is as yet unknown. The junction departs from germline at one end; a sequencing error may be responsible. Regarding the study as a whole: What rarefaction showed was incomplete sorted-subset sequencing despite large depth. Exclusively blood specimens were collected; tissue repertoires likely differ.

DNA at about 210 ng, tens of thousands of T cell genomes, went into sorted-subset replicate PCRs. Generated by immunoSEQ multiplex PCR, the TCRdb table keeps only in-frame clones and is missing some. The data show roughly 1,800,000 clones, about 95% seen once. Sequenced material: naive CD8+ T cells sorted from blood. The receptor's source is a man between 18 and 35 years old in good health. The chain employs TRBV7-7 and TRBJ2-1, with 8 bases that match TRBD2. In DNA, the CDR3 is TGTGCTAGCAGCTCCTCGGGGGGGAATGAGCAGTTCTTC. Its protein is CASSSSGGNEQFF.